This T cell receptor (beta chain) is drawn from a study of graft-versus-host responses after intestinal transplantation. Whole-study context: Recipients received multivisceral, liver-intestinal, or isolated intestinal transplants. Anti-thymocyte globulin served as induction for all recipients, who then took tacrolimus and steroids for about three years. Study-level findings and limits: Recipient marrow showed GvH clones, some seen first in ileum or blood.

The method was immunoSEQ multiplex PCR; TCRdb's version includes in-frame clones alone and lacks a portion of them. The table lists some 5,200 clones, roughly 27% of them singletons. The authors sorted proliferating CFSE-low CD3+CD4+ and CD3+CD8+ responders after the reaction. This clone was recorded a few times. The CDR3 has 15 residues. Deletions cut 0 bases from V and 4 bases from J, with 10 bases between. The germline V gene encodes CDR1 MNHNY and CDR2 SVGAGI (reference sequence). The chain has TRBV6-6 and TRBJ1-3; no reliable D call. The TCR sequence derives from a human patient who was an organ donor for intestinal transplantation. This material consisted of alloreactive CD4+ T cells from a mixed lymphocyte reaction culture, taken before transplantation. As for subset: CFSE-low proliferating T cells sorted from roughly 6-day pre-transplant mixed lymphocyte reaction (GvH or HvG direction). The chain's CDR3 is CASSYSPSRGNTIYF. The CDR3 DNA is TGTGCCAGCAGTTACTCCCCCTCGCGGGGAAACACCATATATTTT.